This entry features one T cell receptor (beta chain) sequence. Its antigen is as yet unknown. CDR3 length: 16 residues. The junction had 14 bases not matched to a gene; V was cut back by 3 bases and J by 9 bases. The record originates from a study of T cells after yellow fever vaccination. Turning to the study itself: Fractions low in cell number were prepared with SMART-Seq v4 Ultra Low Input.

In making TCR cDNA, 5'RACE template switching added a universal primer site and UMIs to it. TCRdb fed the 5' RACE reads into MiXCR, producing one record per CDR3 protein. The table lists 280,000 or so distinct CDR3 sequences, 7.5% to 9.5% of them singletons, with over 3% in the top ten. Findings and caveats of the study: At approximately 96% for CD4 and roughly 87% for CD8, most primary-vaccination clones showed up again after the booster.

This rearrangement joins TRBV12-3 or TRBV12-4 to TRBJ2-1; 7 bases align to TRBD2. The source material was CD4+ T cells sorted from PBMCs, sampled 5 days after the yellow fever booster vaccination. The TCR comes from a man aged 18 to 35 who received the YFV17D yellow fever vaccine. The CDR3 sequence: CASSFLSGFLSSEQFF. CDR3 in DNA: TGTGCCAGCAGTTTTCTTAGCGGGTTCCTATCGAGTGAGCAGTTCTTC.